These 15 T cell receptor beta chains were all obtained from the same sample, sequenced in a study of blood T cell repertoires in COVID-19. The table came from immunoSEQ multiplex PCR; TCRdb's copy has only in-frame clones and leaves some out. The profile shows about 300,000 clones, roughly 83% of them singletons. The sample comprised peripheral blood. These receptor sequences come from a human donor with COVID-19, enrolled during active disease. The donor label of this sample is uncertain.

By sample share, this clone is medium-sized. This chain links TRBV19 with TRBJ2-3; D is possibly TRBD2 (6 bases). The CDR3 has 13 residues. From germline, CDR1 is LNHDA and CDR2 SQIVND (reference sequence). V dropped 5 bases and J dropped 4 bases, with 10 bases sitting between them. The CDR3, as DNA: TGTGCCAGTAGTTTCGGGAGTCCAGATACGCAGTATTTT. It translates to CASSFGSPDTQYF.

The chain recombines TRBV6-2 or TRBV6-3 with TRBJ2-5, with 12 bases fitting TRBD1. This CDR3 comprises 11 residues. The trim removed 5 bases at V and 14 bases at J, leaving 3 bases unmatched. The germline gives CDR1 MNHEY, CDR2 SVGEGT. The CDR3 spells CASSHGTGGYF. CDR3 DNA: TGTGCCAGCAGTCATGGGACAGGGGGCTACTTC.

The rearrangement uses TRBV28 and TRBJ1-1, with D perhaps TRBD1 (6 bases). This CDR3 is built from 16 residues. Per the germline V gene, CDR1 is MDHEN and CDR2 is SYDVKM. V gave up 6 bases and J gave up 1 base, with 18 bases separating them. The CDR3 reads CASSSTPGAPNTEAFF. The CDR3 DNA reads TGTGCCAGCAGCTCCACGCCAGGGGCCCCGAACACTGAAGCTTTCTTT.

This chain links TRBV11-3 with TRBJ2-1, with D perhaps TRBD2 (5 bases). There are 15 residues in the CDR3. V was trimmed by 1 base and J by 9 bases, leaving 16 bases between them. Looked up from germline, CDR1 is SGHNT and CDR2 is YENEEA. The CDR3 loop is CASSLGVPGVSEQFF. The DNA of the CDR3 is TGTGCCAGCAGCTTAGGTGTCCCCGGGGTGAGTGAGCAGTTCTTC.

The chain links TRBV19 to TRBJ1-5; maybe TRBD1 (5 bases). The CDR3 covers 14 residues. CDR1 and CDR2 (germline): LNHDA, SQIVND (reference sequence). V dropped 3 bases and J dropped 5 bases, with 11 bases sitting between them. The CDR3 loop reads CASSMGLLDQPQHF. The CDR3 DNA is TGTGCCAGTAGTATGGGACTCCTTGATCAGCCCCAGCATTTT.

The chain uses TRBV28 and TRBJ1-1; D gene unclear. CDR1 is MDHEN, CDR2 SYDVKM, per germline. The length of the CDR3 is 14 residues. Trimming left V 5 bases short and J 1 base short, with 11 bases between. CDR3 amino acids: CASSPSAGNTEAFF. The CDR3 DNA reads as TGTGCCAGCAGTCCGTCGGCAGGGAACACTGAAGCTTTCTTT.

V gene TRBV2 combines with J gene TRBJ2-1; 8 bases match TRBD2. The J segment lost 7 bases and the V segment lost 5 bases, leaving 10 bases of the junction unmatched. Germline assignment: CDR1 SNHLY and CDR2 FYNNEI. This CDR3 is 15 amino acids long. The CDR3, as DNA: TGTGCCAGCAGTCCCCTTTCAGCGGGAGCAAATGAGCAGTTCTTC. This translates into CASSPLSAGANEQFF.

V and J are TRBV28 and TRBJ1-2; a weak D match, TRBD1 (5 bases). In germline, CDR1 is MDHEN, CDR2 SYDVKM. CDR3 length: 16 residues. Trimming took 1 base from V and 4 from J, leaving 16 bases between them. CDR3 sequence (DNA): TGTGCCAGCAGTTTATCAGCAGGGTATCGTACCTATGGCTACACCTTC. It encodes CASSLSAGYRTYGYTF.

The count of this clone is one. The chain employs TRBV5-6 and TRBJ2-7; D remains ambiguous. Germline assignment: CDR1 SGHDT and CDR2 YYEEEE. With 2 bases removed from V and 4 bases from J, the gap between germline ends came to 7 bases. The CDR3 has 12 residues. The chain's CDR3 is CASSFWRYEQYF. For the CDR3, the DNA is TGTGCCAGCAGCTTTTGGAGATACGAGCAGTACTTC.

The chain couples TRBV25-1 to TRBJ1-2; the D gene is possibly TRBD1 (5 bases). Germline V gene data show CDR1 as MGHDK and CDR2 as SYGVNS. V lost 6 bases to trimming and J lost 3 bases, with 20 bases between them. The CDR3 runs 16 residues. DNA for the CDR3: TGTGCCAGCAGCCTAACGGGACCGGGGGTCGACTATGGCTACACCTTC. This encodes CASSLTGPGVDYGYTF.

The V gene is TRBV9, the J gene TRBJ1-1, with 8 bases fitting TRBD1. The CDR3 spans 18 residues. The J segment lost 4 bases and the V segment lost 3 bases, leaving 17 bases of the junction unmatched. Germline CDR1 SGDLS, CDR2 YYNGEE. CDR3: CASSASPYGQGGSTEAFF. CDR3 DNA sequence: TGTGCCAGCAGCGCTTCCCCCTACGGACAGGGAGGTAGCACTGAAGCTTTCTTT.

The chain combines TRBV27 with TRBJ2-1; D perhaps matches TRBD2 (7 bases). This CDR3 comprises 15 residues. V dropped 6 bases and J dropped 10 bases, with 22 bases sitting between them. Looked up from germline, CDR1 is MNHEY and CDR2 is SMNVEV (reference sequence). The CDR3 here is CASSELGLGGGEQFF. The CDR3 nucleotides read TGTGCCAGCAGCGAATTGGGACTGGGAGGGGGGGAGCAGTTCTTC.

The V call is TRBV9, the J call TRBJ1-6; TRBD1 matches 8 bases. The CDR3 has 14 amino acids. The germline V gene has CDR1 SGDLS and CDR2 YYNGEE. With V trimmed by 3 bases and J by 6 bases, 2 bases remained unmatched. CDR3 residues: CASSATGANSPLHF. The CDR3 DNA reads TGTGCCAGCAGCGCGACAGGGGCTAATTCACCCCTCCACTTT.

V and J are TRBV7-9 and TRBJ2-7; TRBD1 matches 7 bases. Germline CDR1 SEHNR, CDR2 FQNEAQ (reference sequence). V was clipped by 8 bases and J by 2 bases; unmatched bases: 0. This CDR3 contains 11 residues. Here the CDR3 reads CASQGAYEQYF. The DNA for the CDR3 is TGTGCCAGCCAGGGGGCCTACGAGCAGTACTTC. Full variable domain (remainder filled in from reference TRBV7-9 and TRBJ2-7): DTGVSQNPRHKITKRGQNVTFRCDPISEHNRLYWYRQTLGQGPEFLTYFQNEAQLEKSRLLSDRFSAERPKGSFSTLEIQRTEQGDSAMYLCASQGAYEQYFGPGTRLTVT.

The chain has TRBV18 and TRBJ1-1; D might be TRBD1 (5 bases). Per germline, CDR1 KGHSH and CDR2 LQKENI. V was clipped by 3 bases and J by 3 bases, with 14 bases between them. This CDR3 is built from 15 residues. The CDR3 loop reads CASSPGQGRHTEAFF. The DNA for the CDR3 is TGTGCCAGCTCACCGGGGCAGGGCAGACACACTGAAGCTTTCTTT.